This T cell receptor beta chain is from a study of shared clonotypes between healthy human individuals. Overall study: Those who served as donors were two women and a few men between the ages of 18 and 49.

Sequenced by immunoSEQ multiplex PCR; TCRdb stores in-frame clones only, minus some. Among around 2,000,000 clones listed, about 95% were seen once. Each donor was a Caucasian adult residing in Nashville, Tennessee. Naive CD45RA+ and memory CD45RA-negative subsets were split from CD4+ cells. Trimming cost V 3 bases and J 0 bases, with 13 bases left between them. CDR1 and CDR2 (germline): SGHRS, YFSETQ. The CDR3 totals 15 residues. The J gene is TRBJ2-7, the V gene TRBV5-1, with D perhaps matching TRBD2 (5 bases). This TCR derives from a man aged 18-30 years in good health. Sequencing was carried out using naive CD4+ T cells sorted from blood. Subset meaning: CD45RA+ positively selected. CDR3 DNA sequence: TGCGCCAGCAGCTCCACCCCGGGAAGCTCCTACGAGCAGTACTTC. It yields the protein CASSSTPGSSYEQYF.